This T cell receptor beta chain was captured in a study of blood T cell repertoires in COVID-19 (dated by TCRdb to 2018 to 2021). About the full investigation: The collaborator samples originated in the United States, Italy and Spain and spanned the acute and convalescent phases of COVID-19. The material from the prospective study consisted of cDNA or gDNA derived from T cells, B-cell-depleted T cells, or PBMCs. The dataset comprised deeply sampled blood TCRbeta repertoires from subjects exposed to, actively infected with, or recovered from COVID-19. The repertoires were released in a freely available public database intended as a resource for research on the immune response to SARS-CoV-2. Samples were obtained from the ongoing ImmuneRACE study (first 160 participants) and from 1,254 subjects provided by 6 global collaborators. Nearly every sample came with metadata listing a de-identified subject ID, COVID-19 status, age in years and sex. HLA class I and class II types, where available, came from metadata supplied by the sample provider rather than from assay-based typing. Broader findings and caveats from the paper: The amount of clinical and demographic metadata varied by source and participant and was provided uncurated.

The junction shows trimming of 6 bases on V and 8 bases on J, and the gene matches do not reach 7 bases of it. CDR1 and CDR2 (LGHDT, YNNKEL) derive from the germline V gene (reference sequence). Measured from the cysteine to the phenylalanine, the CDR3 is 14 residues long. Of all the DNA, just the CDR3 is kept, 42 bases in frame from base 1. Whole blood was collected in K2EDTA tubes by collaborating institutions according to the institutions' own protocols. For TCRbeta analysis, collaborators shipped samples in one of three forms: frozen whole blood, isolated PBMCs, or DNA extracted from either of those sample types. TCRbeta CDR3 regions were amplified from genomic DNA by means of the immunoSEQ Assay, a bias-controlled multiplex PCR. The authors' analysis ran thus. The number of nucleated cells in each sample was estimated from the amplification of reference gene primers within the assay. To quantify the absolute abundance of each unique TCRbeta CDR3 rearrangement, sequence reads were collapsed and filtered. For each sample, productive Simpson clonality was calculated by taking the square root of Simpson's diversity index across productive rearrangements. TCRdb provides this immuneACCESS table in a form limited to in-frame rearrangements. Some clones are lacking; in checked studies, under half of them reflect an unresolved V gene, and why the rest are absent is not known. That table gives V, J and clone size, and the DNA gave D and trimming. In all, the sample holds around 38,000 clones, and around 87% of those were seen once. About 61% of the sample is in the top ten clones.

Note on this clone: This receptor's antigen is unknown. Base-call qualities are not available, and no considerably larger clone is one nucleotide away.

This receptor chain uses TRBV3-1 (or the pseudogene TRBV3-2) and TRBJ1-4, with TRBD1 identical over 9 junction bases. Source material: peripheral blood. The sequence was collected from a man aged 65 to 85 with acute or convalescent COVID-19. Here is the DNA: TGTGCCAGCAGGAACAGGGGGCTGGAGGAAAAACTGTTTTTT. Its protein reads: CASRNRGLEEKLFF.